These T cell receptor beta chains were read from a single sample in a study of cytomegalovirus exposure and HLA in healthy donors. Profiled with immunoSEQ multiplex PCR; TCRdb holds only in-frame clones, not every one. Recorded for this sample: around 100,000 clones. The sample consisted of PBMCs. The receptors shown here come from a man over 45 in good health and CMV-seronegative. Both conserved end residues are part of each CDR3. The order of the fields is CDR3 DNA, CDR3 protein, D gene, V gene, J gene. The D gene is left open where the match is weak.

DNA: TGTGCCAGTAGTGCGACAGCTAACAATCAGCCCCAGCATTTT
CDR3: CASSATANNQPQHF
D: NA
V: TRBV19
J: TRBJ1-5

DNA: TGTGCCAGCAGCCGCATCTCGGCGGGAGGGCGGTACGAGCAGTACTTC
CDR3: CASSRISAGGRYEQYF
D: TRBD2
V: TRBV5-5
J: TRBJ2-7

DNA: TGTGCCAGCCTCCGCCGGGGGGCATCCGGGGAGCTGTTTTTT
CDR3: CASLRRGASGELFF
D: NA
V: TRBV6-5
J: TRBJ2-2

DNA: TGCGCCAGCAGCCCCGGTACCCAAGAGACCCAGTACTTC
CDR3: CASSPGTQETQYF
D: NA
V: TRBV5-1
J: TRBJ2-5

DNA: TGTGCCAGCAGCTTAGGGCCCTCGGGACTAGCGTCAGATACGCAGTATTTT
CDR3: CASSLGPSGLASDTQYF
D: TRBD2
V: TRBV7-3
J: TRBJ2-3

DNA: TGTGCCAGTAGGACAGGCAGCACCGGGGAGCTGTTTTTT
CDR3: CASRTGSTGELFF
D: NA
V: TRBV19
J: TRBJ2-2

DNA: TGTGCCAGTAGAGACAGGGCCACCGGGGAGCTGTTTTTT
CDR3: CASRDRATGELFF
D: TRBD1
V: TRBV19
J: TRBJ2-2

DNA: TGTGCCAGTAATGACAGGGTACGGGAAGCTTTCTTT
CDR3: CASNDRVREAFF
D: TRBD1
V: TRBV19
J: TRBJ1-1

DNA: TGTGCCAGCTCACCCTCTGTCGGGAGCTCCTACAATGAGCAGTTCTTC
CDR3: CASSPSVGSSYNEQFF
D: NA
V: TRBV18
J: TRBJ2-1

DNA: TGCGCCAGCAGCCAAGTTGTGACAGCAGGCTACGAGCAGTACTTC
CDR3: CASSQVVTAGYEQYF
D: NA
V: TRBV4-3
J: TRBJ2-7

DNA: TGTGCCAGCAGCTTTAGATGGGGGGGCGACACAGATACGCAGTATTTT
CDR3: CASSFRWGGDTDTQYF
D: NA
V: TRBV7-2
J: TRBJ2-3

DNA: TGTGCCAGCTCACCCATCGTACAGGGTGTCACCGGGGAGCTGTTTTTT
CDR3: CASSPIVQGVTGELFF
D: NA
V: TRBV18
J: TRBJ2-2

DNA: TGTGCCAGCAGCCCGAGTGTTCAAGAGACCCAGTACTTC
CDR3: CASSPSVQETQYF
D: NA
V: TRBV6-1
J: TRBJ2-5

DNA: TGTGCCAGCAGTGAACTACAGCCCGAAAAACTGTTTTTT
CDR3: CASSELQPEKLFF
D: NA
V: TRBV2
J: TRBJ1-4

DNA: TGCGCCAGCAGCCAAGATCCACTACCTACCGGGGAGCTGTTTTTT
CDR3: CASSQDPLPTGELFF
D: NA
V: TRBV4-1
J: TRBJ2-2

DNA: TGTGCCTGGAGGCCGGGGTGGTCAGCCAAAAACATTCAGTACTTC
CDR3: CAWRPGWSAKNIQYF
D: NA
V: TRBV30
J: TRBJ2-4

DNA: TGTGCCAGCAGTCCCCGGGGAGCGTATAGCAATCAGCCCCAGCATTTT
CDR3: CASSPRGAYSNQPQHF
D: NA
V: TRBV27
J: TRBJ1-5

DNA: TGTGCCACCAGGCTAACCCCCAATGAGCAGTTCTTC
CDR3: CATRLTPNEQFF
D: NA
V: TRBV15
J: TRBJ2-1

DNA: TGTGCCAGTAGTATTTTACAGGGGGCTAGCGGGGAGCTGTTTTTT
CDR3: CASSILQGASGELFF
D: TRBD1
V: TRBV19
J: TRBJ2-2

DNA: TGTGCCAGCACCGACAGGGACGGGTTGGCCAATGAGCAGTTCTTC
CDR3: CASTDRDGLANEQFF
D: TRBD1
V: TRBV9
J: TRBJ2-1

DNA: TGCGCCAGCAGCCATACTAGCGGGGCGAACACCGGGGAGCTGTTTTTT
CDR3: CASSHTSGANTGELFF
D: TRBD2
V: TRBV5-1
J: TRBJ2-2

DNA: TGTGCCTGGAGTGTTGAACTAGAAGAGACCCAGTACTTC
CDR3: CAWSVELEETQYF
D: NA
V: TRBV30
J: TRBJ2-5

DNA: TGTGCCAGCAGCTCCCGCCAAGAGACCCAGTACTTC
CDR3: CASSSRQETQYF
D: NA
V: TRBV9
J: TRBJ2-5

DNA: TGTGCCATCAGTGCCCCACGGGGTTGGAATGAGCAGTTCTTC
CDR3: CAISAPRGWNEQFF
D: NA
V: TRBV10-3
J: TRBJ2-1

DNA: TGTGCCAGCAGCTTCTACAGGGGGTATGGCTACACCTTC
CDR3: CASSFYRGYGYTF
D: TRBD1
V: TRBV5-5
J: TRBJ1-2

DNA: TGTGCCAGCAGCGTAGGAGGGAAGGGAAACACCATATATTTT
CDR3: CASSVGGKGNTIYF
D: NA
V: TRBV9
J: TRBJ1-3

DNA: TGTGCCAGCAGCGTATCGCAGAAGTATGGCTACACCTTC
CDR3: CASSVSQKYGYTF
D: NA
V: TRBV9
J: TRBJ1-2